A single sample gave rise to the 9 T cell receptor beta chains below, sequenced in a study of cytomegalovirus exposure and HLA in healthy donors. 60 Vbeta and 13 Jbeta primers were used in PCR. Clones were read by immunoSEQ multiplex PCR, and TCRdb kept only the in-frame ones, dropping some. The sample carries about 60,000 clones, more than 70% recorded once. The sequencing sample was made of PBMCs. The receptor set was obtained from a young man in good health and CMV-seronegative.

The rearrangement uses TRBV28 and TRBJ2-3; 11 nucleotides match TRBD2. CDR1 and CDR2 from the germline V gene are MDHEN and SYDVKM. The CDR3 totals 16 residues. Trimming took 4 bases from V and 4 from J; bases not matched to a gene: 7. CDR3 region: CASSSLTSGMPDTQYF. In nucleotides, the CDR3 is TGTGCCAGCAGTTCTTTGACTAGCGGGATGCCAGATACGCAGTATTTT.

This rearrangement joins TRBV18 to TRBJ2-2; a possible D gene is TRBD1 (5 bases). Germline V gives CDR1 KGHSH, CDR2 LQKENI. The V gene lost 4 bases and the J gene lost 5 bases, with 11 bases spanning the gap. CDR3 length equals 14 residues. The CDR3 protein is CASSQLQGTGELFF. CDR3 in DNA: TGTGCCAGCTCACAGCTCCAGGGAACCGGGGAGCTGTTTTTT.

The J gene is TRBJ2-1, the V gene TRBV27; no firm D call. The CDR3 is 14 amino acids. V dropped 5 bases and J dropped 9 bases, with 17 bases sitting between them. Germline-derived CDR1 and CDR2 are MNHEY and SMNVEV (reference sequence). In DNA form, the CDR3 reads TGTGCCAGCAGTCATATCAGTGGTACCCGTGAGCAGTTCTTC. This gives the protein CASSHISGTREQFF.

V is TRBV11-2 and J is TRBJ1-2, with 10 bases matching TRBD1. J was trimmed by 4 bases and V by 5 bases; bases with no gene match: 10. Germline loops: CDR1 SGHAT, CDR2 FQNNGV. The length of the CDR3 is 16 residues. CDR3 bases: TGTGCCAGCAGCCCATGGGTGGGACAGGGGTCCTATGGCTACACCTTC. Protein product: CASSPWVGQGSYGYTF.

The chain uses TRBV6-6 and TRBJ2-3, with 8 bases identical to TRBD2. Germline CDR1 MNHNY, CDR2 SVGAGI (reference sequence). CDR3 length equals 14 residues. Germline trimming cut 7 bases from V and 3 bases from J; bases unmatched to any gene: 6. CDR3 bases: TGTGCCAGCACCACCATAGCGGGGACAGATACGCAGTATTTT. Translated, it gives CASTTIAGTDTQYF.

This clone was observed once. In DNA, the CDR3 is TGCGCCAGCAGCTTGGGGGGACACCCCAATCAGCCCCAGCATTTT. It is translated as CASSLGGHPNQPQHF. The V gene is TRBV5-1, the J gene TRBJ1-5; tentatively, D is TRBD1 (6 bases). V was shortened by 0 bases and J by 3 bases, with 10 bases between the two germline ends. The CDR3 runs 15 residues. CDR1 and CDR2 (germline): SGHRS, YFSETQ.

The CDR3 spells CSAETGGGEQFF. CDR3 DNA: TGCAGCGCCGAGACAGGGGGCGGTGAGCAGTTCTTC. This rearrangement joins TRBV29-1 to TRBJ2-1; TRBD1 agrees at 10 bases. V was clipped by 7 bases and J by 9 bases; unmatched bases: 6. The CDR3 covers 12 residues. CDR1 is SQVTM and CDR2 is ANQGSEA in the germline V gene.

The chain employs TRBV4-1 and TRBJ1-5; the D gene is possibly TRBD1 (5 bases). The length of the CDR3 is 14 residues. Trimming removed 0 bases from V and 4 bases from J, with 7 bases in between. The germline V gene has CDR1 MGHRA and CDR2 YSYEKL. CDR3 residues: CASSQEGGNQPQHF. The CDR3 coding sequence is TGCGCCAGCAGCCAAGAGGGGGGGAATCAGCCCCAGCATTTT.

On this clone: The same CDR3 also results from other DNA sequences found in this sample. V gene TRBV6-5 combines with J gene TRBJ1-2; unclear D gene. The CDR3 extends over 14 amino acids. Germline-derived CDR1 and CDR2 are MNHEY and SVGAGI. Trimming took off 0 bases at V and 5 bases at J, with 10 bases between the two ends. CDR3 DNA sequence: TGTGCCAGCAGTTACTCGCGACGGGGATATGGCTACACCTTC. This gives the protein CASSYSRRGYGYTF.